This T cell receptor (beta chain) was sequenced during a study of cytomegalovirus exposure and HLA in healthy donors. Notes on the study in general: The authors enumerated 150 to 200 TCR beta chains as linked to cytomegalovirus. Three of the chains that were CMV-associated were confirmed in vitro to be specific for CMV antigens. Presence/absence analyses treated sequencing depth as roughly uniform across donors.

The CDR3 spans 15 residues. CDR1 is SGHDT, CDR2 YYEEEE, per germline. V dropped 1 base and J dropped 0 bases, with 7 bases sitting between them. It was with 60 Vbeta and 13 Jbeta primers that the PCR ran. Method: immunoSEQ multiplex PCR; TCRdb's copy keeps in-frame clones and lacks some. The data include more than 110,000 clones; the top ten clones carry roughly 2.5%. With respect to this clone: What it binds is not known. The same CDR3 also results from other DNA sequences found in this sample.

Material for sequencing was PBMCs. V and J are TRBV5-6 and TRBJ2-2; maybe TRBD1 (5 bases). This TCR was recovered from a man between 40 and 49 years old in good health and CMV-seronegative. In nucleotides, the CDR3 is TGTGCCAGCAGCTTGCAGGGAACGAACACCGGGGAGCTGTTTTTT. Encoded protein: CASSLQGTNTGELFF.